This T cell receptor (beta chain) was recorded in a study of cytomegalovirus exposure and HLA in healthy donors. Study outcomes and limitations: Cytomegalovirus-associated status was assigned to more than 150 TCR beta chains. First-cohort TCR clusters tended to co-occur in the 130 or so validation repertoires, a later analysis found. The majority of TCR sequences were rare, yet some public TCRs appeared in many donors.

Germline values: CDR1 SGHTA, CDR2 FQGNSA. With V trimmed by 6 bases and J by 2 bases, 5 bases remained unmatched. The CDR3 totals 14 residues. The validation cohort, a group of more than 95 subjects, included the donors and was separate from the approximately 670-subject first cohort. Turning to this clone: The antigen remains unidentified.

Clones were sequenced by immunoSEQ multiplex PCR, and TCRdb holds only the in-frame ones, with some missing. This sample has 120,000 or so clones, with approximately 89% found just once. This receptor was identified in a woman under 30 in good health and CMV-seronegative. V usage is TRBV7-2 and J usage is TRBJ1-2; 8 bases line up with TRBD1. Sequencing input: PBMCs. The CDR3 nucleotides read TGTGCCAGCAGTTTTCGGACAGGGAACTATGGCTACACCTTC. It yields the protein CASSFRTGNYGYTF.